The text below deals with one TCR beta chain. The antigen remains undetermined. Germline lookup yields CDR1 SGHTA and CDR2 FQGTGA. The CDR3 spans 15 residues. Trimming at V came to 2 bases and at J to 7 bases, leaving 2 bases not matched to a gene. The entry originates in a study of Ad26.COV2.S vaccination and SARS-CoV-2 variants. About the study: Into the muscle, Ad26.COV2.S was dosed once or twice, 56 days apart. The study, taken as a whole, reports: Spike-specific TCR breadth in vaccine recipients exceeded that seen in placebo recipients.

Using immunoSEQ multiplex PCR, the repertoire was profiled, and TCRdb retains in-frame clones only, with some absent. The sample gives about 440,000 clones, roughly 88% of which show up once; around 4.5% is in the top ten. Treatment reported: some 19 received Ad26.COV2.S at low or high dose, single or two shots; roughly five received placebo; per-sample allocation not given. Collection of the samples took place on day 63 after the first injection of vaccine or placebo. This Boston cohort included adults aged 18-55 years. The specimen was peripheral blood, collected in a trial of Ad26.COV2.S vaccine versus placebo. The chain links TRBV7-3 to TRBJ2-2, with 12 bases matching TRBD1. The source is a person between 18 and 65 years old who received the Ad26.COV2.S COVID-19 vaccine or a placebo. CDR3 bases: TGTGCCAGCAGCTTAGGGACAGGGGGCGGCGGGGAGCTGTTTTTT. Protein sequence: CASSLGTGGGGELFF.